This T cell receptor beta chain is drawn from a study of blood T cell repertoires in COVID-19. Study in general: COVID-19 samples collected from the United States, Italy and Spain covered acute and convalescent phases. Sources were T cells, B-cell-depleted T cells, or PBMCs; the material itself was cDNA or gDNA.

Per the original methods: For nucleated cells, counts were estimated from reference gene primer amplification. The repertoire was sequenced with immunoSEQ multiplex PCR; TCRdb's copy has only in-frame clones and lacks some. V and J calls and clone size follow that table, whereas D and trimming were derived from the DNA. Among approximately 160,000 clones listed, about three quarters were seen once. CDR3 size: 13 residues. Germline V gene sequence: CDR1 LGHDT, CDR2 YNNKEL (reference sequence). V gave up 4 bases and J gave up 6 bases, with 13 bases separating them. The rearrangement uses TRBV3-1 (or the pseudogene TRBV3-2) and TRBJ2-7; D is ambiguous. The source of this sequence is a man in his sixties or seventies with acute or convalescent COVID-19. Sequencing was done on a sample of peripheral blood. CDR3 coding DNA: TGTGCCAGCAGCCTCGGCCTGACTGGCGAGCAGTACTTC. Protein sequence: CASSLGLTGEQYF.